Presented here are 28 T cell receptor beta chains from one specimen sequenced in a study of graft-versus-host responses after intestinal transplantation (dated by TCRdb to about 2021). No cognate antigen is known for these TCRs. Library generation was performed with the immunoSEQ multiplex PCR assay. In its TCRdb copy, this immuneACCESS table keeps in-frame sequences only and misses some clones. Where compared with another copy, unresolved V genes explain less than half of these, and the others have no known cause. The sample contains some 120,000 clones, 90% of them found a single time. The ten largest clones represent about 0.18% of the sample. This specimen's time point label, per the study, means: cells obtained before transplantation from donor or recipient. Source: unstimulated CD4+ T cells sorted from spleen or lymph node cells, taken before intestinal transplant. The origin of the receptors is a human donor who received an intestinal transplant.

As regards this clone: One end of the junction varies from germline; a read error may be responsible. CDR3 residues: CASSLGAQGPNDF. CDR3 DNA: TGTGCCAGCAGCTTAGGGGCGCAGGGCCCCAATGACTTC. This rearrangement joins TRBV7-9 to TRBJ2-7, with a possible D match to TRBD1 (5 bases). CDR1 is SEHNR, CDR2 FQNEAQ, per germline (reference sequence). This CDR3 is 13 amino acids long.

The chain employs TRBV25-1 and TRBJ2-5; 9 positions match TRBD1. This CDR3 spans 15 amino acids. Germline CDR1 reads MGHDK; CDR2 reads SYGVNS. The V and J ends lost 6 bases and 5 bases, in that order; junction bases with no gene match: 10. CDR3 nucleotides: TGTGCCAGCAGACCCGTTAGACAGGGGGGGGAGACCCAGTACTTC. It yields the protein CASRPVRQGGETQYF.

The chain couples TRBV6-4 to TRBJ2-1, with TRBD2 matching over 10 bases. CDR3 size: 15 residues. V lost 6 bases and J lost 4; bases outside the gene matches: 6. Per germline, CDR1 MRHNA and CDR2 SNTAGT. CDR3 DNA sequence: TGTGCCAGCAGCAGGGGACTAGCGAATTACAATGAGCAGTTCTTC. As protein: CASSRGLANYNEQFF.

The chain combines TRBV2 with TRBJ1-2; TRBD1 agrees at 8 bases. Germline V gene data show CDR1 as SNHLY and CDR2 as FYNNEI. This CDR3 comprises 13 residues. V lost 5 bases and J lost 7; bases outside the gene matches: 6. The CDR3 region has the DNA TGTGCCAGCAGTATGGACAGGGTTAGTGGCTACACCTTC. It yields the protein CASSMDRVSGYTF.

The chain joins TRBV6-1 to TRBJ1-1; D is uncertain. Trimming took off 7 bases at V and 4 bases at J, with 13 bases between the two ends. Per the germline V gene, CDR1 is MNHNS and CDR2 is SASEGT. CDR3 size: 13 residues. The CDR3 protein is CASNRYAPTEAFF. The CDR3 DNA reads TGTGCCAGCAACCGGTACGCCCCCACTGAAGCTTTCTTT.

The V call is TRBV5-6, the J call TRBJ1-2; possibly TRBD1 for D (5 bases). The V end lost 1 base, the J end lost 12 bases, and 13 bases lay between the germline ends. From germline, CDR1 is SGHDT and CDR2 YYEEEE. This CDR3 comprises 12 residues. The CDR3 region has the DNA TGTGCCAGCAGCTTGAATCAGATGGGGCACACCTTC. Residues: CASSLNQMGHTF. The full variable domain, its missing parts supplied by reference TRBV5-6 and TRBJ1-2, is DAGVTQSPTHLIKTRGQQVTLRCSPKSGHDTVSWYQQALGQGPQFIFQYYEEEERQRGNFPDRFSGHQFPNYSSELNVNALLLGDSALYLCASSLNQMGHTFGSGTRLTVV.

This clone appeared once. This chain connects TRBV27 to TRBJ2-1, with TRBD2 matching 11 bases. CDR1 and CDR2 (germline): MNHEY, SMNVEV (reference sequence). The CDR3 has 16 residues. Trimming cost V 3 bases and J 4 bases; bases outside gene matches: 5. CDR3 residues: CASSLLLAGVYNEQFF. CDR3 in DNA: TGTGCCAGCAGTTTGTTACTAGCGGGGGTTTACAATGAGCAGTTCTTC.

The chain recombines TRBV7-8 with TRBJ2-4; D possibly corresponds to TRBD1 (6 bases). The CDR3 totals 16 residues. Trimming shortened V by 2 bases and J by 0 bases, and 11 bases separated the two germline ends. Per germline, CDR1 SGHVS and CDR2 FQNEAQ. The CDR3 sequence is CASSLTGSLAKNIQYF. CDR3 DNA: TGTGCCAGCAGCTTAACAGGGTCTCTAGCCAAAAACATTCAGTACTTC.

Only one count was recorded for this clone. This sequence joins TRBV7-9 and TRBJ1-6; maybe TRBD1 (6 bases). The germline gives CDR1 SEHNR, CDR2 FQNEAQ (reference sequence). The V end lost 0 bases, the J end lost 9 bases, and 9 bases lay between the germline ends. The CDR3 runs to 14 residues. In DNA form, the CDR3 reads TGTGCCAGCAGCTTAGCAGGGGGGGGTTCACCCCTCCACTTT. Amino acids: CASSLAGGGSPLHF.

The chain joins TRBV10-1 to TRBJ2-7, with D unresolved. V lost 2 bases and J 3 bases, leaving 11 bases between the germline ends. The V gene's germline CDR1 is WNHNN and CDR2 SYGVQD (reference sequence). The CDR3 covers 14 residues. The chain's CDR3 is CASSEDIYGYEQYF. The CDR3 coding sequence is TGCGCCAGCAGTGAGGACATTTACGGCTACGAGCAGTACTTC.

The V gene is TRBV6-7, the J gene TRBJ2-3; weak D call: TRBD2 (6 bases). Being an ORF, TRBV6-7 has a function that is uncertain. Trimming removed 6 bases at V and 0 bases at J, with 16 bases between. The CDR3 runs 16 residues. The CDR3 bases are TGTGCCAGCAGCCCCCGGGGGAGCGGTAGCACAGATACGCAGTATTTT. Its protein is CASSPRGSGSTDTQYF.

This chain joins TRBV6-4 and TRBJ2-3; D unclear. The CDR3 sequence is 12 residues long. The germline CDR1 and CDR2 sequences are MRHNA and SNTAGT. The V end was cut by 3 bases, the J end by 7 bases, with 8 bases between. The CDR3 is CASSDSRYTQYF. DNA for the CDR3: TGTGCCAGCAGTGATTCGAGATATACGCAGTATTTT.

The chain links TRBV5-4 to TRBJ2-3, with D possibly being TRBD1 (6 bases). There are 15 residues in the CDR3. The ends were cut back, 2 bases at V and 5 bases at J, with 15 bases in the middle. Germline lookup yields CDR1 SGHNT and CDR2 YYREEE (reference sequence). Here the CDR3 reads CASSFKQGRGDTQYF. The CDR3 region has the DNA TGTGCCAGCAGCTTTAAACAGGGAAGAGGAGATACGCAGTATTTT.

This chain uses TRBV7-2 with TRBJ2-1; 7 positions match TRBD2. CDR1 is SGHTA and CDR2 is FQGNSA in the germline V gene. This CDR3 contains 15 residues. Unmatched junction bases numbered 4, after V lost 3 bases and J lost 2 bases. CDR3 residues: CASSLGGVPYNEQFF. The DNA for the CDR3 is TGTGCCAGCAGCTTGGGGGGGGTCCCCTACAATGAGCAGTTCTTC.

The chain carries TRBV19 and TRBJ1-2, with D possibly matching TRBD1 (6 bases). The CDR3 loop spans 13 amino acids. V lost 6 bases to trimming and J lost 3 bases, with 11 bases between them. The germline gives CDR1 LNHDA, CDR2 SQIVND (reference sequence). The CDR3 DNA follows: TGTGCCAGTAGCCACAGGGTGTACTATGGCTACACCTTC. It is translated as CASSHRVYYGYTF.

V is TRBV29-1 and J is TRBJ2-7; D not certain. The CDR3 contains 12 residues. V was trimmed by 4 bases and J by 1 base, leaving 8 bases between them. The V gene's germline CDR1 is SQVTM and CDR2 ANQGSEA. As DNA, the CDR3 is TGCAGCGTTGTAGACGTGTCCTACGAGCAGTACTTC. Its protein is CSVVDVSYEQYF.

The chain is built from TRBV30 and TRBJ2-3, with 7 nucleotides matching TRBD2. This CDR3 region has 13 residues. The V segment lost 1 base and the J segment 3 bases; nucleotides outside the gene matches: 1. The germline V gene encodes CDR1 GTSNPN and CDR2 SVGIG (reference sequence). The CDR3 region is CAWSGGGTDTQYF. CDR3 nucleotide sequence: TGTGCCTGGAGTGGGGGGGGTACAGATACGCAGTATTTT. The whole variable domain, remainder taken from reference TRBV30 and TRBJ2-3, is SQTIHQWPATLVQPVGSPLSLECTVEGTSNPNLYWYRQAAGRGLQLLFYSVGIGQISSEVPQNLSASRPQDRQFILSSKKLLLSDSGFYLCAWSGGGTDTQYFGPGTRLTVL.

The chain uses TRBV5-6 and TRBJ2-7; D might be TRBD1 (6 bases). The CDR3 length is 16 residues. V shed 0 bases and J shed 3 bases, with 16 bases lying between them. Germline CDR1 and CDR2: SGHDT and YYEEEE. The CDR3 region is CASSLARPGAFYEQYF. In DNA form, the CDR3 reads TGTGCCAGCAGCTTGGCCCGGCCAGGGGCCTTCTACGAGCAGTACTTC.

This chain links TRBV7-3 with TRBJ1-1, with a tentative D call TRBD1 (6 bases). CDR1 SGHTA and CDR2 FQGTGA come from the germline V gene. V was pared by 6 bases and J by 1 base, with 9 bases between. There are 13 residues in the CDR3. CDR3 region: CASRLGQNTEAFF. The CDR3 region has the DNA TGTGCCAGCAGGTTGGGACAGAACACTGAAGCTTTCTTT.

This chain joins TRBV7-2 and TRBJ2-5, with TRBD2 identical over 14 bases. Unmatched junction bases numbered 8, after V lost 2 bases and J lost 3 bases. Per germline, CDR1 SGHTA and CDR2 FQGNSA. The CDR3 is made up of 18 amino acids. CDR3 DNA: TGTGCCAGCAGCTTATGGGGGAGGACTAGCGGGGGGAAAGAGACCCAGTACTTC. Translated, it gives CASSLWGRTSGGKETQYF.

The rearrangement joins TRBV6-6 to TRBJ1-2, with 7 positions matching TRBD1. Trimming took 0 bases from V and 7 from J; bases not matched to a gene: 2. The germline V gene encodes CDR1 MNHNY and CDR2 SVGAGI (reference sequence). This CDR3 is built from 13 residues. CDR3 DNA: TGTGCCAGCAGTTACTCCTCAGGGGGTGGCTACACCTTC. As protein: CASSYSSGGGYTF.

The V and J genes are TRBV28 and TRBJ2-3; D is undetermined. The V end was cut by 7 bases, the J end by 2 bases, with 13 bases between. The CDR3 has 14 amino acids. Germline V lookup: CDR1 MDHEN, CDR2 SYDVKM. The CDR3 DNA sequence: TGTGCCAGCATCGGGTCCTGGAACACAGATACGCAGTATTTT. It encodes CASIGSWNTDTQYF.

The chain has TRBV19 and TRBJ2-7; possibly TRBD2 for D (6 bases). The CDR3 is 15 residues long. CDR1 LNHDA and CDR2 SQIVND come from the germline V gene (reference sequence). V lost 6 bases and J lost 1, with 16 bases in between. The CDR3 sequence: CASRISGTLSYEQYF. The CDR3 DNA follows: TGTGCCAGTAGGATCTCCGGGACTTTATCCTACGAGCAGTACTTC.

This chain joins TRBV5-1 and TRBJ2-1; possible D gene TRBD2, 6 bases. Germline-derived CDR1 and CDR2 are SGHRS and YFSETQ. Trimming cost V 0 bases and J 5 bases, with 12 bases left between them. This CDR3 region has 15 residues. The CDR3 loop reads CASSLDGSTHNEQFF. The CDR3 DNA follows: TGCGCCAGCAGCTTGGACGGGAGTACCCACAATGAGCAGTTCTTC.

V gene TRBV5-1 combines with J gene TRBJ1-2; TRBD1 aligns across 7 bases. Germline loops: CDR1 SGHRS, CDR2 YFSETQ. The CDR3 totals 12 residues. V dropped 0 bases and J dropped 7; count of bases not matched to a gene: 0. CDR3 residues: CASSLDRGGYTF. DNA for the CDR3: TGCGCCAGCAGCTTGGACAGGGGTGGCTACACCTTC.

This sequence joins TRBV5-6 and TRBJ2-7; 10 bases are a match to TRBD2. Trimming cost V 1 base and J 2 bases; bases outside gene matches: 3. In germline, CDR1 is SGHDT, CDR2 YYEEEE. The CDR3 sequence is 15 residues long. CDR3 bases: TGTGCCAGCAGCTTGACTAGCGGGGCTACCTACGAGCAGTACTTC. Its protein is CASSLTSGATYEQYF.

This clone was seen a handful of times. This sequence joins TRBV2 and TRBJ2-1; 8 positions match TRBD1. Germline V CDR1 and CDR2: SNHLY, FYNNEI. J was trimmed by 7 bases and V by 3 bases; bases with no gene match: 5. There are 14 residues in the CDR3. The CDR3 spells CASSDQGAGNEQFF. In DNA, the CDR3 is TGTGCCAGCAGTGACCAGGGGGCTGGGAATGAGCAGTTCTTC.

This chain links TRBV6-6 with TRBJ1-1, with 7 bases fitting TRBD1. Germline V gives CDR1 MNHNY, CDR2 SVGAGI (reference sequence). The length of the CDR3 is 16 residues. With 6 bases clipped from V and 0 bases from J, the junction kept 10 bases outside the gene matches. The CDR3 loop reads CASSRTRDSLNTEAFF. CDR3 DNA: TGTGCCAGCAGCCGAACCCGGGACAGCTTGAACACTGAAGCTTTCTTT.